This T cell receptor beta chain originates from a study of blood T cell repertoires in COVID-19 (dated by TCRdb to the early 2020s). Background on the whole study: Collaborator samples came from the United States, Italy and Spain and covered acute and convalescent phases of COVID-19. The material from the prospective study consisted of cDNA or gDNA derived from T cells, B-cell-depleted T cells, or PBMCs. Deeply sampled blood TCRbeta repertoires from subjects exposed to, actively infected with, or recovered from COVID-19 were included in the dataset. A freely available public database, intended as a resource for researchers studying the immune response to SARS-CoV-2, is where the repertoires were released. Samples were obtained from the ongoing ImmuneRACE study (first 160 participants) and from 950 to 1,500 subjects provided by 6 global collaborators. Nearly every sample came with metadata listing a de-identified subject ID, COVID-19 status, age in years and sex. HLA class I and class II types, where available, came from metadata supplied by the sample provider rather than from assay-based typing.

Collaborating institutions collected whole blood in K2EDTA tubes following their own protocols. Collaborator samples were shipped for TCRbeta analysis as frozen whole blood, isolated PBMCs, or DNA extracted from either sample type. TCRbeta CDR3 regions were amplified from genomic DNA using the immunoSEQ Assay, a bias-controlled multiplex PCR. The authors' analysis ran thus. The number of nucleated cells in each sample was estimated by amplification of reference gene primers within the assay. To quantify the absolute abundance of each unique TCRbeta CDR3 rearrangement, sequence reads were collapsed and filtered. For each sample, productive Simpson clonality was calculated by taking the square root of Simpson's diversity index across productive rearrangements. TCRdb took over this immuneACCESS table, retaining in-frame rearrangements with V and J assigned. Such tables are incomplete; in checked studies, under half of the missing clones stem from an unresolved V gene, and the remainder is unexplained. V, J and clone size derive from that table, while D and trimming were established from the DNA sequence. The sample table contains 400,000 or so clones; only one count was recorded for around 87% of them. Together, the top ten hold 2.5% to 3.5% of the sample.

Turning to this clone: The antigen it recognizes is unknown. No per-base quality is available; no much larger clone lies one base away.

The germline V gene yields SGHRS for CDR1 and YFSETQ for CDR2. Reading from cysteine to phenylalanine, the CDR3 counts 15 amino acids. The sequence is cut down to CDR3 DNA, 45 bases in frame from base 1. Unmatched junction bases come to 12, with V trimmed by 4 bases and J by 8 bases. The full study reports these points: The amount of clinical and demographic metadata varied by source and participant and was provided uncurated.

The chain is assembled from TRBV5-1 and TRBJ1-2; TRBD1 lines up with 9 middle nucleotides. The clonotype was recovered from a human donor in a cohort sampled during active COVID-19. The sequenced material came from peripheral blood. The DNA is TGCGCCAGCAGCCCCACGACCGGGACAGGGAAGGGCTACACCTTC. This encodes CASSPTTGTGKGYTF.